These T cell receptor beta chains were read from a single sample in a study of Graves' ophthalmopathy and Graves' hyperthyroidism. TCRdb re-called the multiplex PCR reads with MiXCR, one entry per CDR3 protein. The table has around 400,000 distinct CDR3 sequences, 20% to 25% seen once. The sample was peripheral blood. The receptors were gathered from a woman between 18 and 29 years old with stable Graves' hyperthyroidism. CDR3s leave out the opening cysteine and the closing phenylalanine or tryptophan. Clone size is not always given. Where it is, it says once, few, many or a class for expanded clones.

>TRBV19|-|TRBJ2-5
ASSVHPGLAGEETQY
>TRBV30|many|TRBJ1-1
AWIHPGQVITEAF
>TRBV11-2|-|TRBJ1-3
ASSLNTGGNSGNTIY
>TRBV19|few|TRBJ2-7
ATAQGAGSEQY
>TRBV5-6|few|TRBJ1-1
ASSRYQGITEAF
>TRBV18|many|TRBJ1-1
ASSPRPGTQNTEAF
>TRBV19|many|TRBJ2-7
ASSRGLDYEQY
>TRBV6-5|many|TRBJ1-6
ASSGTGDNSPLH
>TRBV20-1|many|TRBJ1-2
SARDHTSYGYT
>TRBV12-3/TRBV12-4|many|TRBJ1-1
ASRLGNTEAF
>TRBV28|few|TRBJ2-7
ASSLSTVSREQY
>TRBV30|many|TRBJ2-7
AWSVGQGYEQY
>TRBV6-2/TRBV6-3|few|TRBJ2-7
ASSYGSEGYEQY
>TRBV6-5|many|TRBJ2-7
ASSYGLAGGSYEQY
>TRBV5-1|many|TRBJ2-7
ASSLGRGDEQY
>TRBV6-1|many|TRBJ1-2
ASSGQGSNYGYT
>TRBV6-1|-|TRBJ2-7
AHRGLSYEQY
>TRBV12-3/TRBV12-4|many|TRBJ2-2
ASSFGESNTGELF
>TRBV30|many|TRBJ2-7
AWSLGTQSNYEQY
>TRBV3-1|many|TRBJ1-1
ASSHPKGAEAF
>TRBV6-1|few|TRBJ1-2
AIETGEGDYGYT
>TRBV28|many|TRBJ2-7
ASSPRGLIYEQY
>TRBV6-1|many|TRBJ2-7
ASSDSVGSFDEQY
>TRBV30|-|TRBJ2-7
AWKRLTTEQY
>TRBV29-1|many|TRBJ1-2
SAGSTGASDGYT
>TRBV29-1|-|TRBJ2-5
SVGSSLGTQY
>TRBV6-1|-|TRBJ2-7
ASSNDRRASEQY
>TRBV12-3/TRBV12-4|many|TRBJ1-1
ASSFGIWAVRMNTEAF
>TRBV4-1|many|TRBJ2-7
ASSQDLLGFSYEQY
>TRBV19|-|TRBJ2-5
ASATGFREETQY
>TRBV6-1|-|TRBJ2-5
ASRSWGTSDETQY
>TRBV12-5|-|TRBJ2-2
ASGLSGGGAPSGELF
>TRBV10-3|many|TRBJ2-7
AISPGTSDYEQY
>TRBV6-2/TRBV6-3|many|TRBJ1-5
ASSLRPSSNQPQH
>TRBV29-1|many|TRBJ2-7
SVDTGGRGEQY
>TRBV20-1|many|TRBJ2-5
SASVWGGRRETQY
>TRBV25-1|many|TRBJ2-5
ASSEYGLGPPGGETQY
>TRBV5-1|-|TRBJ2-2
ASSFGETGGTGELF
>TRBV12-3/TRBV12-4|-|TRBJ2-2
AIGQGAKNTGELF
>TRBV5-1|many|TRBJ2-7
ASSDGGRAHEQY
>TRBV5-5|-|TRBJ1-2
AGDGYT
>TRBV20-1|many|TRBJ2-7
SARGEKSYEQY
>TRBV29-1|once|TRBJ2-7
SAGTGAGSGQY
>TRBV4-1|many|TRBJ1-3
ASSQGGGRKAGNTIY
>TRBV11-2|many|TRBJ1-1
ASSRGSGNTEAF
>TRBV6-1|many|TRBJ2-7
ASSEEPSGEQY
>TRBV6-1|-|TRBJ2-7
ASGDRDYEQY
>TRBV6-1|few|TRBJ2-7
ASSEGQGEYYEQY
>TRBV12-3/TRBV12-4|many|TRBJ2-7
ASSDPGLATPEQY
>TRBV20-1|many|TRBJ2-4
SARSGRAENIQY
>TRBV20-1|-|TRBJ1-6
SARSPGNSPLH
>TRBV7-3|many|TRBJ2-7
ASSLRTSGRP